This T cell receptor beta chain was recorded in a study of regulatory T cells in long-lasting Graves disease. Study in general: Positive TSH receptor antibodies alongside over 5 years of antithyroid drugs were what marked Graves' disease as persistent.

The TCR beta library used iRepertoire HTBI primers with Arm-PCR amplification of CDR3. TCRdb re-called the multiplex PCR reads with MiXCR, one entry per CDR3 protein. The sample holds 500,000 to 800,000 distinct CDR3 sequences, about 30% seen once. This CDR3 region has 12 residues. The germline gives CDR1 SGHAT, CDR2 FQNNGV. Trimming left V 4 bases short and J 4 bases short, with 7 bases between. As for time point: persistent/refractory GD, antithyroid drugs over 5 years with positive TRAb. Following extraction of RNA from PBMCs, that RNA was used to make the TCR library. Notes on the study in general: Between persistent patients, thousands of public clonotypes were shared, exceeding the roughly 1,000 shared between new patients. It was in persistent disease that TRBV28, TRBJ1-2 and TRBJ2-5 were favored.

There are many counts of this clonotype. Its specificity is unknown. The chain joins TRBV11-2 to TRBJ2-5; no clear D. Sequences were derived from peripheral blood mononuclear cells (PBMCs), sampled when the disease was refractory, from a patient treated with antithyroid drugs. This TCR was recovered from a female donor with Graves disease. Here the CDR3 reads CASSSSGETQYF. DNA for the CDR3: TGTGCCAGCAGCTCGTCCGGAGAGACCCAGTACTTC.